This T cell receptor beta chain stems from a study of T-cell reconstitution after alpha-beta-depleted transplantation in children. Unique molecular identifiers were used to barcode this TCRbeta library. TCRdb re-called the PCR reads through MiXCR, storing one row per CDR3 protein. The table lists 250,000 to 300,000 distinct CDR3 sequences, roughly 12% of them singletons. In regard to this clonotype: Antigen: not known.

Whole-study results and caveats: Reportedly, roughly two months post-transplant, alpha-beta T cells arose from several hundred expanded graft clones. Where some patients showed high TCRbeta diversity at day 60, it came from recipient T cells and thymic progenitors that had survived.

This CDR3 spans 13 amino acids. Germline CDR1 SGHRS, CDR2 YFSETQ. Trimming cost V 1 base and J 5 bases, with 7 bases left between them. This chain uses TRBV5-1 with TRBJ2-1; D gene unclear. The sequences come from peripheral blood, collected 180 days after TCRalphabeta/CD19-depleted stem cell transplant. The TCR comes from a male patient under 10 years old who had a stem cell transplant for chronic granulomatous disease, so the T cells may come from the graft donor. CDR3 amino acids: CASSLSSDNEQFF. The CDR3 bases are TGCGCCAGCAGCTTGAGTTCCGACAATGAGCAGTTCTTC.